This T cell receptor (beta chain) is from a study of vaccination effects on CD4 cells after COVID-19. Notes on this clone: The antigen remains undetermined.

The data were produced by immunoSEQ multiplex PCR, yet TCRdb's version contains in-frame clones alone and is incomplete. This repertoire shows about 79,000 clones, approximately 74% found once; its top ten account for approximately 2%. Sequencing was preceded by expansion of antigen-specific CD4+ T cells with viral peptide pools in the ViraFEST assay. The culture ran for around nine days, and then CD4+ T cells were isolated. Germline loops: CDR1 SGHRS, CDR2 YFSETQ. This CDR3 is 14 amino acids long. V shed 3 bases, J shed 7 bases, and the junction held 7 bases outside the gene matches. The sample in question was CD4+ T cells from PBMCs cultured with HCoV-229E spike peptides, obtained before COVID-19 vaccination. This clonotype originated in a human donor who received a COVID-19 vaccine. J is TRBJ2-1 and V is TRBV5-1; TRBD1 agrees at 7 bases. CDR3 amino acids: CASSSPEQGNEQFF. Written as DNA, the CDR3 is TGCGCCAGCAGCTCTCCCGAACAGGGGAATGAGCAGTTCTTC.